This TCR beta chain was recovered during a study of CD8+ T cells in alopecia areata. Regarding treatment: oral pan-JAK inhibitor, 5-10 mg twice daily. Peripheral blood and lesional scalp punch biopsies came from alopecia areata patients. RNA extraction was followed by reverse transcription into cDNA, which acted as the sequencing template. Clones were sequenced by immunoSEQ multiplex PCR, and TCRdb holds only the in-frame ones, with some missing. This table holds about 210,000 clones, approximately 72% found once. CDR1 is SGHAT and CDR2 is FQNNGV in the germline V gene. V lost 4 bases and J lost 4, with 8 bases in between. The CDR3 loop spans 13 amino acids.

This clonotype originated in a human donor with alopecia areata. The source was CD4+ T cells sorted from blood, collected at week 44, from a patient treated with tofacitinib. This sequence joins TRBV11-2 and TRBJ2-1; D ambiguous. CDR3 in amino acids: CASSSRQYNEQFF. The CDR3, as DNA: TGTGCCAGCAGCTCCCGGCAGTACAATGAGCAGTTCTTC.